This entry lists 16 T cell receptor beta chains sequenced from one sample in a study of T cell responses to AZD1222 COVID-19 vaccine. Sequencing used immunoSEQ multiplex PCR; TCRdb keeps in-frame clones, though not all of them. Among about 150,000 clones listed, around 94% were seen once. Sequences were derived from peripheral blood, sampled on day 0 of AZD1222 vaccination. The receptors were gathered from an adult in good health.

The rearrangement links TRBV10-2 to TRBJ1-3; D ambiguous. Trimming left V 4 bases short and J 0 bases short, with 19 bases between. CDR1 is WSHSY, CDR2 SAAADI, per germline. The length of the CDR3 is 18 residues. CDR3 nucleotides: TGCGCCAGCAGTGGGCAGGCCCCTCTAGGTAGCTCTGGAAACACCATATATTTT. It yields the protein CASSGQAPLGSSGNTIYF.

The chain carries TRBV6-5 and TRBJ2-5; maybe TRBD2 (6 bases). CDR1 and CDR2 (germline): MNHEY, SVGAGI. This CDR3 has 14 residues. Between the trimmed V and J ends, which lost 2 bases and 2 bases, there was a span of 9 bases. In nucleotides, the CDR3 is TGTGCCAGCAGTTACCGGCTAGCGCAAGAGACCCAGTACTTC. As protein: CASSYRLAQETQYF.

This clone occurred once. As DNA, the CDR3 is TGCGCCAGCGGGACCGGGACAGGAAACACTGAAGCTTTCTTT. Its protein is CASGTGTGNTEAFF. J is TRBJ1-1 and V is TRBV5-1, with 8 bases that match TRBD1. Germline trimming cut 7 bases from V and 2 bases from J; bases unmatched to any gene: 7. Germline V lookup: CDR1 SGHRS, CDR2 YFSETQ. The CDR3 is 14 amino acids.

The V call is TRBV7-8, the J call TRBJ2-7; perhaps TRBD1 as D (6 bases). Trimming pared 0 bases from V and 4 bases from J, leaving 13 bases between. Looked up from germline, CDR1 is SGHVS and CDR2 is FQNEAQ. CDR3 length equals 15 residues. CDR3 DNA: TGTGCCAGCAGCTTAGCTTTCAGGGGCGCTTACGAGCAGTACGTC. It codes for CASSLAFRGAYEQYV.

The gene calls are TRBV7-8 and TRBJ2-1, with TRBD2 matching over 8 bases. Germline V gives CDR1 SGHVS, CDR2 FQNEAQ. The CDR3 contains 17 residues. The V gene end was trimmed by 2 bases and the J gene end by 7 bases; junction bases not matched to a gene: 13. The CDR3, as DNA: TGTGCCAGCAGCTTACCCCGGGCGGGAGGCTCCTGGAATGAGCAGTTCTTC. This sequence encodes CASSLPRAGGSWNEQFF.

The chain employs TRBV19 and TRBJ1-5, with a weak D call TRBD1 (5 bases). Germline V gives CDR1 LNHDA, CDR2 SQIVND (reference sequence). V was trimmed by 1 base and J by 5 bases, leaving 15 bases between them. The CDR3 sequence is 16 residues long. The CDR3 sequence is CASSIGLGTEDQPQHF. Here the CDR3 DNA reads TGTGCCAGTAGTATAGGACTCGGGACGGAAGATCAGCCCCAGCATTTT.

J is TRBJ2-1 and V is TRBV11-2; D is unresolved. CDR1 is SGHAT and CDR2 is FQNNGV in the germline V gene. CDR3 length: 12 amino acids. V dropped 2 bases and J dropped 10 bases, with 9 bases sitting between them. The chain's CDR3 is CASSLTQFEQFF. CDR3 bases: TGTGCCAGCAGCTTAACCCAGTTCGAGCAGTTCTTC. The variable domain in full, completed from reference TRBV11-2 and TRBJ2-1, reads EAGVAQSPRYKIIEKRQSVAFWCNPISGHATLYWYQQILGQGPKLLIQFQNNGVVDDSQLPKDRFSAERLKGVDSTLKIQPAKLEDSAVYLCASSLTQFEQFFGPGTRLTVL.

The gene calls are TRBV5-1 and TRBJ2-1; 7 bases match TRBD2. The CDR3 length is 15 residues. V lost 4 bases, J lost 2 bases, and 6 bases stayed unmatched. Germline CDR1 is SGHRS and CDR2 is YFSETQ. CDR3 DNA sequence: TGCGCCAGCAGCACCAGGACTAGTACCTACAATGAGCAGTTCTTC. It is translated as CASSTRTSTYNEQFF. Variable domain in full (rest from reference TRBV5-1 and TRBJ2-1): KAGVTQTPRYLIKTRGQQVTLSCSPISGHRSVSWYQQTPGQGLQFLFEYFSETQRNKGNFPGRFSGRQFSNSRSEMNVSTLELGDSALYLCASSTRTSTYNEQFFGPGTRLTVL.

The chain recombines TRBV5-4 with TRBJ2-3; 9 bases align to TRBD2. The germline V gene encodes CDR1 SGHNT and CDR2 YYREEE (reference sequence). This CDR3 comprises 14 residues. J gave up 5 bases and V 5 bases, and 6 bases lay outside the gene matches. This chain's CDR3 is CASSEAGGQDTQYF. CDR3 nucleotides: TGTGCCAGCAGTGAGGCGGGGGGGCAAGATACGCAGTATTTT.

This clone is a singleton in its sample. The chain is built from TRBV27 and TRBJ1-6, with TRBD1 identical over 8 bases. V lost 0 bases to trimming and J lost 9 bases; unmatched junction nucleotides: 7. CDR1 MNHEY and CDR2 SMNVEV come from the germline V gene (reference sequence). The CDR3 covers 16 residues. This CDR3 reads CASSLSEGTGSSPLHF. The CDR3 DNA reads TGTGCCAGCAGTTTATCGGAGGGGACAGGTTCTTCACCCCTCCACTTT.

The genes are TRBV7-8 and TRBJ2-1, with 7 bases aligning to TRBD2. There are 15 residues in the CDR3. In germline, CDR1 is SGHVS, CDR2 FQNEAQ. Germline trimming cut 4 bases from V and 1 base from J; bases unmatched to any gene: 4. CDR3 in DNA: TGTGCCAGCAGCTCCCTCGGGGGGTCCTACAATGAGCAGTTCTTC. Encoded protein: CASSSLGGSYNEQFF.

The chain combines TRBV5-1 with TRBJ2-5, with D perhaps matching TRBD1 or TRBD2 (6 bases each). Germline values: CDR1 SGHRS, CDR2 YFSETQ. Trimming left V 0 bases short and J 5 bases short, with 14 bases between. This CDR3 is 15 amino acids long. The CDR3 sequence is CASSLEFGGWETQYF. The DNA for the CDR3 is TGCGCCAGCAGCTTGGAGTTCGGGGGCTGGGAGACCCAGTACTTC.

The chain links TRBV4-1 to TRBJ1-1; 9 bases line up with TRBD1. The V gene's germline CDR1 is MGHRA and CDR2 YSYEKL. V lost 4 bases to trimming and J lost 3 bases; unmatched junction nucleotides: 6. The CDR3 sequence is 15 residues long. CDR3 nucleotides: TGCGCCAGCAGCCTACAGGGACAGGGCGACACTGAAGCTTTCTTT. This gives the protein CASSLQGQGDTEAFF.

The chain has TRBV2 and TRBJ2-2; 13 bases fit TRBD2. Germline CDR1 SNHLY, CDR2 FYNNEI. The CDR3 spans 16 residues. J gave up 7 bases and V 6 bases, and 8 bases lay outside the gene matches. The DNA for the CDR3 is TGTGCCAGCAGGGACGGACTAGCGGGAGTGGTCGGGGAGCTGTTTTTT. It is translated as CASRDGLAGVVGELFF.

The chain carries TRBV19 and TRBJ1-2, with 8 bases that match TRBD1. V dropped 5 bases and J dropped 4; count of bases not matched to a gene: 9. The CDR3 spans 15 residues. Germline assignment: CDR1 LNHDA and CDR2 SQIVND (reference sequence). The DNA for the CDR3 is TGTGCCAGTAGTCCTGCAGGTGACAGGGGCTATGGCTACACCTTC. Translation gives CASSPAGDRGYGYTF.

The CDR3 sequence is CASRSQGGYGYTF. The CDR3 DNA follows: TGTGCCAGCAGATCACAGGGAGGCTATGGCTACACCTTC. The chain joins TRBV25-1 to TRBJ1-2, with D tentatively TRBD1 (6 bases). V lost 6 bases and J 4 bases, leaving 12 bases between the germline ends. In germline, CDR1 is MGHDK, CDR2 SYGVNS. The CDR3 is 13 residues long.